Following are 15 T cell receptor beta chains from one sample sequenced in a study of blood T cells in healthy people across ages. Using a J-beta primer mix together with a sample-barcoded 5' primer, a second PCR was run for roughly 6 to 12 cycles. TCRdb reprocessed the 5' RACE reads with MiXCR, giving one entry per CDR3 protein. The sample lists 710,000 or so distinct CDR3 sequences; about 30% were seen once. Sequencing was carried out using blood. All receptors derive from a woman older than 75 in good health.

This clonotype was recorded at least ten times. The V gene is TRBV9, the J gene TRBJ2-7; TRBD1 aligns across 9 bases. Germline CDR1 SGDLS, CDR2 YYNGEE. CDR3 size: 16 residues. Germline trimming cut 4 bases from V and 7 bases from J; bases unmatched to any gene: 15. The DNA of the CDR3 is TGTGCCAGCAGCCCGCGCCCCGGGACAGGGATAGGGGAGCAGTACTTC. Translating it yields CASSPRPGTGIGEQYF.

In this sample, this clonotype turned up many times. This chain joins TRBV3-1 and TRBJ2-5, with a tentative D call TRBD2 (6 bases). Trimming stripped 0 bases from V and 4 bases from J, with 12 bases between. The CDR3 length is 15 residues. The germline V gene encodes CDR1 LGHDT and CDR2 YNNKEL (reference sequence). DNA for the CDR3: TGTGCCAGCAGCCAAGATCCGTCTAGCGCAGAGACCCAGTACTTC. The encoded protein is CASSQDPSSAETQYF.

This clonotype has a count of ten or more. The CDR3 here is CASSPSGMASTDTQYF. DNA of the CDR3: TGTGCCAGCAGCCCCTCAGGCATGGCTAGCACAGATACGCAGTATTTT. The J gene is TRBJ2-3, the V gene TRBV7-3; D not resolved. The CDR3 spans 16 residues. The germline V and J ends were trimmed by 5 bases and 0 bases, with 15 bases remaining between them. From germline, CDR1 is SGHTA and CDR2 FQGTGA.

The chain's CDR3 is CASSTTGEWTEAFF. The CDR3 DNA reads as TGCGCCAGCAGCACAACAGGTGAATGGACTGAAGCTTTCTTT. The chain combines TRBV5-1 with TRBJ1-1, with D possibly being TRBD1 (5 bases). Germline values: CDR1 SGHRS, CDR2 YFSETQ. The CDR3 extends over 14 amino acids. Trimming removed 4 bases at V and 5 bases at J, with 15 bases between.

This clonotype was detected many times. The V and J genes are TRBV5-6 and TRBJ1-2; 7 positions match TRBD1. The germline gives CDR1 SGHDT, CDR2 YYEEEE. The V gene end was trimmed by 2 bases and the J gene end by 2 bases; junction bases not matched to a gene: 3. This CDR3 has 14 amino acids. The CDR3 region has the DNA TGTGCCAGCAGCTTAGACAGGGTCAACTATGGCTACACCTTC. Its protein product is CASSLDRVNYGYTF.

This sequence joins TRBV5-6 and TRBJ1-6; TRBD1 might be the D (5 bases). The germline V gene encodes CDR1 SGHDT and CDR2 YYEEEE. Deletions cut 4 bases from V and 7 bases from J, with 15 bases between. The CDR3 spans 15 residues. The CDR3 region is CASSTGSRRNSPLHF. DNA for the CDR3: TGTGCCAGCAGCACAGGCAGTCGGCGGAATTCACCCCTCCACTTT.

The table lists this clonotype with a few counts. The chain recombines TRBV18 with TRBJ1-4; D gene uncertain. The CDR3 totals 16 residues. CDR1 KGHSH and CDR2 LQKENI come from the germline V gene. V was shortened by 3 bases and J by 7 bases, with 18 bases between the two germline ends. This chain's CDR3 is CASSPPGTWAREKLFF. CDR3 DNA sequence: TGTGCCAGCTCACCGCCGGGAACTTGGGCGCGTGAAAAACTGTTTTTT.

This clonotype has at least ten counts. This rearrangement joins TRBV5-1 to TRBJ1-4, with D unresolved. Germline-derived CDR1 and CDR2 are SGHRS and YFSETQ. The V and J ends lost 3 bases and 1 base respectively, with 4 bases between them. This CDR3 region has 13 residues. The CDR3 spells CASSSQTNEKLFF. For the CDR3, the DNA is TGCGCCAGCAGCTCCCAAACTAATGAAAAACTGTTTTTT.

V is TRBV4-2 and J is TRBJ1-1; tentatively, D is TRBD1 (5 bases). This CDR3 is 15 amino acids long. The germline CDR1 and CDR2 sequences are LGHNA and YNFKEQ. The V and J ends lost 5 bases and 5 bases respectively, with 18 bases between them. For the CDR3, the DNA is TGTGCCAGCAGCTCGCCTGGTGGGGCGTGGACTGAAGCTTTCTTT. It translates to CASSSPGGAWTEAFF.

This clonotype was observed a few times. The chain employs TRBV7-6 and TRBJ2-1, with no clear D. The CDR3 spans 13 residues. Trimming pared 1 base from V and 9 bases from J, leaving 10 bases between. CDR1 is SGHVS and CDR2 is FNYEAQ in the germline V gene. CDR3: CASSLGVRGEQFF. The CDR3 coding sequence is TGTGCCAGCAGCTTAGGAGTCCGTGGTGAGCAGTTCTTC.

With respect to this clonotype: A read error may explain this, as a much larger clone is one base away. The chain recombines TRBV4-1 with TRBJ2-1; D uncertain. Germline assignment: CDR1 MGHRA and CDR2 YSYEKL. V lost 3 bases and J 4 bases, leaving 7 bases between the germline ends. This CDR3 has 13 amino acids. The CDR3 region has the DNA TGCGCCAGCAGCCACAGCCAGTACAATGAGCAGTTCTTC. This codes for CASSHSQYNEQFF.

This clonotype showed up many times. CDR3 sequence: CASSFGEGGQRYGYTF. CDR3 DNA: TGTGCCAGCAGCTTTGGAGAGGGGGGACAGAGATATGGCTACACCTTC. The chain couples TRBV7-9 to TRBJ1-2, with TRBD1 identical over 7 bases. Germline CDR1 SEHNR, CDR2 FQNEAQ (reference sequence). This CDR3 has 16 amino acids. V trimming: 3 bases; J trimming: 5 bases; junction bases outside the gene matches: 12.

The chain has TRBV29-1 and TRBJ1-3, with D possibly TRBD1 on 5 matching bases. The V gene's germline CDR1 is SQVTM and CDR2 ANQGSEA. The CDR3 loop spans 15 amino acids. V was trimmed by 1 base and J by 0 bases, leaving 10 bases between them. The CDR3 reads CSVEGGLHSGNTIYF. The DNA of the CDR3 is TGCAGCGTTGAAGGGGGCCTTCACTCTGGAAACACCATATATTTT.

Points on this clonotype: A read error may produce the germline difference seen at one junction end. The chain uses TRBV7-6 and TRBJ2-1, with D possibly being TRBD1 (7 bases). CDR3 size: 14 residues. CDR1 is SGHVS, CDR2 FNYEAQ, per germline. The CDR3 nucleotides read TGTGCCAGCAGCTTACTAGGAGGGGGCAATAAGCAGTGCTTC. This sequence encodes CASSLLGGGNKQCF.

The chain is built from TRBV27 and TRBJ2-7; no definite D call. The end of the DNA is better explained by TRBJ2-5, so the J call may be wrong. The CDR3 is made up of 15 amino acids. CDR1 and CDR2 from the germline V gene are MNHEY and SMNVEV (reference sequence). The CDR3 DNA reads TGTGCCAGCAGTTTATCGTACCTGGCCCAAGAGACCCAGTACTTC. Translated: CASSLSYLAQETQYF.